One sample yielded the 3 T cell receptor beta chains listed below, sequenced in a study of neurological immune-mediated disorders. TCRdb reanalysed the 5' RACE reads using MiXCR and keeps one entry per CDR3 protein. The sample holds some 86,000 distinct CDR3 sequences, 2.5% to 3% seen once. The sequencing input was PBMCs. These receptors were taken from a woman aged 25 to 39 with multiple sclerosis.

This clonotype was counted ten times or more. This chain joins TRBV15 and TRBJ1-4, with D perhaps matching TRBD1 (6 bases). This CDR3 contains 14 residues. V lost 1 base and J lost 5, with 8 bases in between. Germline V gives CDR1 LNHNV, CDR2 YYDKDF (reference sequence). The CDR3 nucleotides read TGTGCCACCAGCAGAGGCCAGGGGAATGAAAAACTGTTTTTT. Its translation is CATSRGQGNEKLFF. Full variable domain (missing parts from reference TRBV15 and TRBJ1-4): DAMVIQNPRYQVTQFGKPVTLSCSQTLNHNVMYWYQQKSSQAPKLLFHYYDKDFNNEADTPDNFQSRRPNTSFCFLDIRSPGLGDTAMYLCATSRGQGNEKLFFGSGTQLSVL.

This clonotype came up many times. V usage is TRBV20-1 and J usage is TRBJ2-2; TRBD1 agrees at 10 bases. CDR3 length: 15 residues. The junction had 10 bases not matched to a gene; V was cut back by 7 bases and J by 5 bases. CDR1 is DFQATT, CDR2 SNEGSKA, per germline (reference sequence). The CDR3 protein is CSVGGTGAGTGELFF. In DNA form, the CDR3 reads TGCAGTGTTGGTGGGACAGGGGCGGGGACCGGGGAGCTGTTTTTT.

The sample holds many counts of this clonotype. The chain recombines TRBV18 with TRBJ1-2, with D tentatively TRBD1 (6 bases). The CDR3 extends over 16 amino acids. CDR1 and CDR2 (germline): KGHSH, LQKENI. Trimming shortened V by 2 bases and J by 6 bases, and 19 bases separated the two germline ends. The CDR3: CASSPIWGQGSDGYTF. The CDR3 nucleotides are TGTGCCAGCTCACCAATTTGGGGACAAGGCAGCGATGGCTACACCTTC.